The rows below give T cell receptor beta chains drawn from one sample of a study of glioma-infiltrating T cells. TCRdb used MiXCR to reprocess the multiplex PCR reads, holding one entry per CDR3 protein. Seen here are about 130,000 distinct CDR3 sequences, more than 20% observed once, and the top ten hold around 15%. Sequenced material: glioma tissue, nonneoplastic brain tissue, or PBMCs (not recorded which). These receptors all come from a human donor with low-grade glioma or glioblastoma, undergoing nonglioma brain surgery, or in good health (not recorded which). CDR3s include the opening cysteine and the closing phenylalanine or tryptophan. The D gene is left open where the match is weak. Not all rows give a size; the values are once, few, many and, for expanded clones, a class.

j_gene: TRBJ1-1
d_gene: .
v_gene: TRBV5-1
abundance: .
CDR3aa: CASSFDRYTEAFF
CDR3nt: TGCGCCAGCAGCTTTGACAGATACACTGAAGCTTTCTTT

j_gene: TRBJ1-4
d_gene: TRBD1
v_gene: TRBV6-1
abundance: many
CDR3aa: CASRLGQTATNEKLFF
CDR3nt: TGTGCCAGCAGGCTGGGACAGACTGCAACTAATGAAAAACTGTTTTTT

j_gene: TRBJ1-3
d_gene: .
v_gene: TRBV2
abundance: many
CDR3aa: CASSDAGRSSSGNTIYF
CDR3nt: TGTGCCAGCAGTGATGCGGGACGGTCAAGCTCTGGAAACACCATATATTTT

j_gene: TRBJ1-5
d_gene: TRBD1
v_gene: TRBV7-9
abundance: many
CDR3aa: CASSSVGTGNVEPQHF
CDR3nt: TGTGCCAGCAGCTCAGTAGGGACAGGGAACGTTGAGCCCCAGCATTTT

j_gene: TRBJ1-2
d_gene: .
v_gene: TRBV19
abundance: .
CDR3aa: CAISPQIGIQGPLSGYTF
CDR3nt: TGTGCCATTAGCCCCCAGATCGGGATCCAGGGACCTCTCTCCGGCTACACCTTC

j_gene: TRBJ2-3
d_gene: .
v_gene: TRBV6-1
abundance: many
CDR3aa: CASSPSGVSTDTQYF
CDR3nt: TGTGCCAGCAGCCCCTCGGGCGTTAGCACAGATACGCAGTATTTT

j_gene: TRBJ1-4
d_gene: .
v_gene: TRBV6-1
abundance: many
CDR3aa: CASSEAPTTNEKLFF
CDR3nt: TGTGCCAGCAGTGAAGCGCCTACAACTAATGAAAAACTGTTTTTT

j_gene: TRBJ2-7
d_gene: .
v_gene: TRBV2
abundance: .
CDR3aa: CASSGTGGSYEQYF
CDR3nt: TGTGCCAGCAGTGGGACTGGCGGATCTTACGAGCAGTACTTC

j_gene: TRBJ1-3
d_gene: .
v_gene: TRBV7-2
abundance: many
CDR3aa: CASSLVGVGNTIYF
CDR3nt: TGTGCCAGCAGCTTAGTGGGGGTTGGAAACACCATATATTTT

j_gene: TRBJ1-1
d_gene: TRBD1
v_gene: TRBV20-1
abundance: many
CDR3aa: CSVPPSTGRSTEAFF
CDR3nt: TGCAGTGTTCCCCCCTCGACAGGGCGGAGCACTGAAGCTTTCTTT

j_gene: TRBJ2-1
d_gene: .
v_gene: TRBV3-1
abundance: .
CDR3aa: CASSGRYRDSPYNEQFF
CDR3nt: TGTGCCAGCAGCGGACGATACCGGGATAGCCCCTACAATGAGCAGTTCTTC

j_gene: TRBJ2-7
d_gene: TRBD1
v_gene: TRBV20-1
abundance: many
CDR3aa: CSAPLETGGPYEQYF
CDR3nt: TGCAGTGCTCCTCTCGAGACAGGGGGACCCTACGAGCAGTACTTC

j_gene: TRBJ2-3
d_gene: .
v_gene: TRBV12-5
abundance: many
CDR3aa: CASGLVLLRTPASTDTQYF
CDR3nt: TGTGCTAGTGGTTTGGTCCTACTTCGGACACCGGCCTCCACAGATACGCAGTATTTT

j_gene: TRBJ2-1
d_gene: .
v_gene: TRBV20-1
abundance: .
CDR3aa: CSATDLIRYNEQSF
CDR3nt: TGCAGTGCTACAGACTTGATCCGTTACAATGAGCAGTCCTTC

j_gene: TRBJ1-2
d_gene: .
v_gene: TRBV10-3
abundance: many
CDR3aa: CAISPYADPGQHKANYGYTF
CDR3nt: TGTGCCATCAGTCCTTACGCCGACCCAGGACAGCATAAAGCTAACTATGGCTACACCTTC

j_gene: TRBJ2-1
d_gene: TRBD2
v_gene: TRBV19
abundance: .
CDR3aa: CASTRGGSGSLYNEQFF
CDR3nt: TGTGCCAGTACCCGAGGGGGAAGCGGGAGCTTATACAATGAGCAGTTCTTC

j_gene: TRBJ1-1
d_gene: .
v_gene: TRBV30
abundance: few
CDR3aa: CAWGGMNTEAFF
CDR3nt: TGTGCCTGGGGGGGCATGAACACTGAAGCTTTCTTT

j_gene: TRBJ2-7
d_gene: TRBD1
v_gene: TRBV4-3
abundance: few
CDR3aa: CASSQDAGRGRFYEQYF
CDR3nt: TGCGCCAGCAGCCAAGATGCGGGCAGGGGGAGATTCTACGAGCAGTACTTC

j_gene: TRBJ2-3
d_gene: TRBD2
v_gene: TRBV12-3/TRBV12-4
abundance: .
CDR3aa: CASSQSGNEDTQYF
CDR3nt: TGTGCCAGCAGCCAAAGCGGGAATGAAGATACGCAGTATTTT

j_gene: TRBJ2-7
d_gene: .
v_gene: TRBV3-1
abundance: many
CDR3aa: CASSQVGGRAYEQYF
CDR3nt: TGTGCCAGCAGCCAAGTTGGTGGAAGAGCCTACGAGCAGTACTTC

j_gene: TRBJ2-1
d_gene: TRBD1
v_gene: TRBV10-3
abundance: few
CDR3aa: CAITGTGTVEQFF
CDR3nt: TGTGCCATCACCGGGACAGGGACGGTTGAGCAGTTCTTC

j_gene: TRBJ2-1
d_gene: .
v_gene: TRBV27
abundance: many
CDR3aa: CASSLSTARVAYNEQFF
CDR3nt: TGTGCCAGCAGTTTGTCCACCGCCAGGGTTGCCTACAATGAGCAGTTCTTC

j_gene: TRBJ2-1
d_gene: TRBD2
v_gene: TRBV6-1
abundance: many
CDR3aa: CASSSISGRAGDEQFF
CDR3nt: TGTGCCAGCAGTTCAATTAGCGGGAGGGCCGGGGATGAGCAGTTCTTC

j_gene: TRBJ2-7
d_gene: TRBD1
v_gene: TRBV28
abundance: many
CDR3aa: CASSQLSGTGVYEQYF
CDR3nt: TGTGCCAGCAGTCAATTGTCGGGGACAGGAGTCTACGAGCAGTACTTC

j_gene: TRBJ2-7
d_gene: .
v_gene: TRBV6-2/TRBV6-3
abundance: many
CDR3aa: CASSFTRQASYEQYF
CDR3nt: TGTGCCAGCAGCTTCACGAGACAGGCCTCCTACGAGCAGTACTTC

j_gene: TRBJ2-3
d_gene: TRBD2
v_gene: TRBV5-1
abundance: .
CDR3aa: CASSHELAGSTDTQYF
CDR3nt: TGCGCCAGCAGCCACGAACTAGCGGGTAGCACAGATACGCAGTATTTT

j_gene: TRBJ2-1
d_gene: TRBD2
v_gene: TRBV12-3/TRBV12-4
abundance: few
CDR3aa: CASSLVVGSSGLNNEQFF
CDR3nt: TGTGCCAGCAGTTTAGTTGTAGGGTCTAGCGGTTTAAACAATGAGCAGTTCTTC

j_gene: TRBJ2-1
d_gene: TRBD2
v_gene: TRBV4-1
abundance: many
CDR3aa: CASSQGGASGSSYNEQFF
CDR3nt: TGCGCCAGCAGCCAAGGAGGGGCTAGCGGGAGCTCCTACAATGAGCAGTTCTTC

j_gene: TRBJ2-2
d_gene: TRBD1
v_gene: TRBV4-3
abundance: many
CDR3aa: CASSPEGAIGELFF
CDR3nt: TGCGCCAGCAGCCCTGAGGGGGCGATCGGGGAGCTGTTTTTT

j_gene: TRBJ2-7
d_gene: TRBD1
v_gene: TRBV6-1
abundance: many
CDR3aa: CASSQQQPGQGAYEQYF
CDR3nt: TGTGCCAGCAGTCAACAACAGCCGGGACAGGGTGCCTACGAGCAGTACTTC

j_gene: TRBJ1-1
d_gene: TRBD1
v_gene: TRBV25-1
abundance: many
CDR3aa: CASSDWAGGSVNTEAFF
CDR3nt: TGTGCCAGCAGTGATTGGGCAGGGGGATCAGTGAACACTGAAGCTTTCTTT

j_gene: TRBJ1-4
d_gene: .
v_gene: TRBV19
abundance: .
CDR3aa: CASSVLAGASEKLFF
CDR3nt: TGTGCCAGTAGTGTCCTCGCGGGGGCTAGTGAAAAACTGTTTTTT

j_gene: TRBJ2-7
d_gene: TRBD2
v_gene: TRBV6-1
abundance: many
CDR3aa: CASSPGTSGVYEQYF
CDR3nt: TGTGCCAGCAGTCCCGGGACTAGCGGGGTCTACGAGCAGTACTTC

j_gene: TRBJ2-1
d_gene: TRBD1
v_gene: TRBV4-3
abundance: many
CDR3aa: CASSQDKQGAREQFF
CDR3nt: TGCGCCAGCAGCCAAGATAAACAGGGGGCGAGGGAGCAGTTCTTC

j_gene: TRBJ2-3
d_gene: TRBD2
v_gene: TRBV3-1
abundance: many
CDR3aa: CASSETSGSIVGTDTQYF
CDR3nt: TGTGCCAGCAGCGAGACTAGCGGGAGTATAGTTGGCACAGATACGCAGTATTTT

j_gene: TRBJ2-7
d_gene: .
v_gene: TRBV7-2
abundance: many
CDR3aa: CASSFFDSYEQYF
CDR3nt: TGTGCCAGCAGCTTCTTTGACTCCTACGAGCAGTACTTC

j_gene: TRBJ1-1
d_gene: TRBD1
v_gene: TRBV28
abundance: many
CDR3aa: CASSSRDRMNTEAFF
CDR3nt: TGTGCCAGCAGTTCAAGGGACAGAATGAACACTGAAGCTTTCTTT

j_gene: TRBJ2-5
d_gene: TRBD2
v_gene: TRBV20-1
abundance: many
CDR3aa: CSARASSGSQETQYF
CDR3nt: TGCAGTGCTAGGGCTTCTAGCGGTTCCCAAGAGACCCAGTACTTC

j_gene: TRBJ2-5
d_gene: TRBD2
v_gene: TRBV2
abundance: many
CDR3aa: CASSVRTSGSALETQYF
CDR3nt: TGTGCCAGCAGTGTCCGGACTAGCGGGAGTGCTTTAGAGACCCAGTACTTC

j_gene: TRBJ2-3
d_gene: .
v_gene: TRBV6-6
abundance: many
CDR3aa: CASSYWGSSTDTQYF
CDR3nt: TGTGCCAGCAGTTACTGGGGCAGTAGCACAGATACGCAGTATTTT

j_gene: TRBJ2-2
d_gene: TRBD2
v_gene: TRBV4-1
abundance: many
CDR3aa: CASSFRTSGHTGELFF
CDR3nt: TGCGCCAGCAGCTTCCGGACTAGCGGGCACACCGGGGAGCTGTTTTTT

j_gene: TRBJ2-2
d_gene: .
v_gene: TRBV2
abundance: many
CDR3aa: CASSVPDKGITGELFF
CDR3nt: TGTGCCAGCAGTGTACCGGACAAGGGCATCACCGGGGAGCTGTTTTTT

j_gene: TRBJ2-3
d_gene: TRBD1
v_gene: TRBV5-1
abundance: few
CDR3aa: CASSTTGHGTDTQYF
CDR3nt: TGCGCCAGCAGCACGACAGGGCACGGTACAGATACGCAGTATTTT

j_gene: TRBJ1-5
d_gene: .
v_gene: TRBV9
abundance: .
CDR3aa: CASGPGNNQPQHF
CDR3nt: TGTGCCAGCGGTCCAGGGAACAATCAGCCCCAGCATTTT

j_gene: TRBJ1-1
d_gene: TRBD1
v_gene: TRBV27
abundance: many
CDR3aa: CASSSDDRVFTEAFF
CDR3nt: TGTGCCAGCAGTTCAGATGACAGGGTATTCACTGAAGCTTTCTTT

j_gene: TRBJ2-3
d_gene: .
v_gene: TRBV28
abundance: many
CDR3aa: CASSRGISSTDTQYF
CDR3nt: TGTGCCAGCAGTCGGGGTATCTCTAGCACAGATACGCAGTATTTT

j_gene: TRBJ2-7
d_gene: TRBD2
v_gene: TRBV7-2
abundance: many
CDR3aa: CASSLVAGGYSYEQYF
CDR3nt: TGTGCCAGCAGCTTAGTAGCGGGAGGTTACTCCTACGAGCAGTACTTC

j_gene: TRBJ1-2
d_gene: .
v_gene: TRBV7-6
abundance: many
CDR3aa: CASNPFGGNGYTF
CDR3nt: TGTGCCAGCAACCCATTCGGAGGGAATGGCTACACCTTC

j_gene: TRBJ1-1
d_gene: .
v_gene: TRBV12-3/TRBV12-4
abundance: .
CDR3aa: CASSFNNMNTEAFF
CDR3nt: TGTGCCAGCAGTTTCAACAACATGAACACTGAAGCTTTCTTT

j_gene: TRBJ2-5
d_gene: TRBD2
v_gene: TRBV20-1
abundance: many
CDR3aa: CSASGSELAGAPRSTQYF
CDR3nt: TGCAGTGCTAGTGGATCGGAACTAGCGGGAGCTCCAAGATCCACCCAGTACTTC

j_gene: TRBJ2-3
d_gene: .
v_gene: TRBV27
abundance: many
CDR3aa: CASSPVGHTQYF
CDR3nt: TGTGCCAGCAGCCCCGTCGGACATACGCAGTATTTT

j_gene: TRBJ2-7
d_gene: TRBD2
v_gene: TRBV6-2/TRBV6-3
abundance: many
CDR3aa: CASSYPQREGEQYF
CDR3nt: TGTGCCAGCAGTTACCCCCAGCGGGAGGGCGAGCAGTACTTC

j_gene: TRBJ2-2
d_gene: .
v_gene: TRBV24-1
abundance: many
CDR3aa: CATSGWDGNTGELFF
CDR3nt: TGTGCCACCAGTGGTTGGGACGGCAACACCGGGGAGCTGTTTTTT

j_gene: TRBJ2-7
d_gene: .
v_gene: TRBV12-3/TRBV12-4
abundance: few
CDR3aa: CASSPRRGTANYEQYF
CDR3nt: TGTGCCAGCAGTCCCCGGCGTGGCACGGCAAACTACGAGCAGTACTTC

j_gene: TRBJ2-7
d_gene: .
v_gene: TRBV9
abundance: .
CDR3aa: CASSRQGEGEVHEQYF
CDR3nt: TGTGCCAGCAGCAGACAGGGAGAGGGGGAGGTCCACGAGCAGTACTTC